The rows below give T cell receptor beta chains drawn from one sample of a study of technical replicates of blood from a few donors. Only in-frame clones appear in the TCRdb table, and some are missing; sequencing was by immunoSEQ multiplex PCR. Found here are around 95,000 clones, roughly 94% of them singletons; the top ten hold 0.24%. Material for sequencing was T cells isolated from PBMCs. These receptors originate from a human donor in good health. Each CDR3 is given with its conserved first and last residue. The D gene is left open where the match is weak. Expanded clones get a size class; other rows say once, few or many, or leave the size out.

clone size: once
V gene: TRBV6-5
D gene: TRBD1
J gene: TRBJ1-2
CDR3 protein: CASSYFQQGGGYGYTF
CDR3 DNA: TGTGCCAGCAGTTACTTCCAACAGGGGGGCGGCTATGGCTACACCTTC

clone size: -
V gene: TRBV29-1
D gene: TRBD1
J gene: TRBJ2-5
CDR3 protein: CSVEDSGGEETQYF
CDR3 DNA: TGCAGCGTTGAAGATTCAGGGGGCGAAGAGACCCAGTACTTC

clone size: -
V gene: TRBV9
D gene: -
J gene: TRBJ2-3
CDR3 protein: CASSVAGSDTQYF
CDR3 DNA: TGTGCCAGCAGCGTAGCGGGGTCAGATACGCAGTATTTT

clone size: -
V gene: TRBV11-2
D gene: -
J gene: TRBJ1-6
CDR3 protein: CASSIETGRSPLHF
CDR3 DNA: TGTGCCAGCAGCATAGAGACAGGAAGGTCACCCCTCCACTTT

clone size: -
V gene: TRBV28
D gene: -
J gene: TRBJ1-5
CDR3 protein: CASSLSGTTSIRPQHF
CDR3 DNA: TGTGCCAGCAGTTTATCCGGGACAACTTCAATCAGGCCCCAGCATTTT

clone size: -
V gene: TRBV15
D gene: -
J gene: TRBJ2-7
CDR3 protein: CATSPGDSYEQYF
CDR3 DNA: TGTGCCACCAGTCCGGGAGACTCCTACGAGCAGTACTTC

clone size: few
V gene: TRBV15
D gene: -
J gene: TRBJ2-2
CDR3 protein: CATSRDQGNTGELFF
CDR3 DNA: TGTGCCACCAGCAGAGATCAGGGGAACACCGGGGAGCTGTTTTTT

clone size: -
V gene: TRBV5-1
D gene: TRBD1
J gene: TRBJ1-2
CDR3 protein: CASSGTGQHYGYTF
CDR3 DNA: TGCGCCAGCAGCGGGACGGGACAGCACTATGGCTACACCTTC

clone size: -
V gene: TRBV27
D gene: -
J gene: TRBJ2-1
CDR3 protein: CASSSGQPSPYNEQFF
CDR3 DNA: TGTGCCAGCAGTTCAGGGCAGCCCAGTCCCTACAATGAGCAGTTCTTC

clone size: -
V gene: TRBV19
D gene: -
J gene: TRBJ2-7
CDR3 protein: CASSIGQSTTYEQYF
CDR3 DNA: TGTGCCAGTAGTATAGGACAGTCGACCACCTACGAGCAGTACTTC

clone size: -
V gene: TRBV30
D gene: TRBD1
J gene: TRBJ1-4
CDR3 protein: CAWSFTTGRVGEKLFF
CDR3 DNA: TGTGCCTGGAGTTTCACGACAGGGCGTGTTGGTGAAAAACTGTTTTTT

clone size: -
V gene: TRBV6-5
D gene: -
J gene: TRBJ1-1
CDR3 protein: CASSYSSGYTEAFF
CDR3 DNA: TGTGCCAGCAGTTACTCATCGGGGTACACTGAAGCTTTCTTT

clone size: -
V gene: TRBV7-9
D gene: -
J gene: TRBJ1-1
CDR3 protein: CASSLGVRLGNTEAFF
CDR3 DNA: TGTGCCAGCAGCCTTGGCGTGAGGCTTGGGAACACTGAAGCTTTCTTT

clone size: -
V gene: TRBV10-3
D gene: TRBD2
J gene: TRBJ2-5
CDR3 protein: CAISESKGTSGGQETQYF
CDR3 DNA: TGTGCCATCAGTGAGTCGAAGGGGACTAGCGGGGGACAAGAGACCCAGTACTTC

clone size: -
V gene: TRBV9
D gene: -
J gene: TRBJ1-5
CDR3 protein: CASSVGGFNQPQHF
CDR3 DNA: TGTGCCAGCAGCGTGGGAGGGTTTAATCAGCCCCAGCATTTT

clone size: -
V gene: TRBV29-1
D gene: -
J gene: TRBJ2-1
CDR3 protein: CSVEDPGGPYNEQFF
CDR3 DNA: TGCAGCGTTGAAGATCCGGGGGGCCCGTACAATGAGCAGTTCTTC

clone size: -
V gene: TRBV4-2
D gene: TRBD2
J gene: TRBJ2-3
CDR3 protein: CASSQDGRGGADTQYF
CDR3 DNA: TGTGCCAGCAGCCAAGACGGGCGGGGAGGGGCAGATACGCAGTATTTT

clone size: once
V gene: TRBV11-2
D gene: -
J gene: TRBJ2-7
CDR3 protein: CASSSSSVQGLSYEQYF
CDR3 DNA: TGTGCCAGCAGCTCTTCCTCCGTCCAGGGATTGTCCTACGAGCAGTACTTC

clone size: -
V gene: TRBV11-1
D gene: TRBD2
J gene: TRBJ2-3
CDR3 protein: CASSLTGGVSDTQYF
CDR3 DNA: TGTGCCAGCAGCTTAACCGGGGGGGTCTCAGATACGCAGTATTTT

clone size: few
V gene: TRBV5-1
D gene: TRBD1
J gene: TRBJ1-1
CDR3 protein: CASSFFRGEITEAFF
CDR3 DNA: TGCGCCAGCAGCTTCTTCAGGGGGGAGATCACTGAAGCTTTCTTT

clone size: -
V gene: TRBV6-1
D gene: -
J gene: TRBJ1-1
CDR3 protein: CAARPRGNTEAFF
CDR3 DNA: TGTGCCGCCCGTCCCCGGGGGAACACTGAAGCTTTCTTT

clone size: -
V gene: TRBV19
D gene: -
J gene: TRBJ1-1
CDR3 protein: CASSINTNTEAFF
CDR3 DNA: TGTGCCAGTAGTATTAACACAAACACTGAAGCTTTCTTT

clone size: -
V gene: TRBV6-4
D gene: TRBD1
J gene: TRBJ2-3
CDR3 protein: CASSGQGWTDTQYF
CDR3 DNA: TGTGCCAGCAGCGGACAGGGGTGGACAGATACGCAGTATTTT

clone size: -
V gene: TRBV18
D gene: -
J gene: TRBJ1-4
CDR3 protein: CASSGYPGQPNEKLFF
CDR3 DNA: TGTGCCAGCTCGGGCTATCCGGGACAACCTAATGAAAAACTGTTTTTT

clone size: -
V gene: TRBV4-1
D gene: -
J gene: TRBJ1-2
CDR3 protein: CASSQPTGNYGYTF
CDR3 DNA: TGCGCCAGCAGCCAACCGACAGGTAACTATGGCTACACCTTC

clone size: -
V gene: TRBV7-3
D gene: TRBD2
J gene: TRBJ2-1
CDR3 protein: CASSLYGGSSYNEQFF
CDR3 DNA: TGTGCCAGCAGCTTGTACGGGGGGAGCTCCTACAATGAGCAGTTCTTC

clone size: -
V gene: TRBV18
D gene: TRBD1
J gene: TRBJ1-2
CDR3 protein: CASSPPGQGAYGYTF
CDR3 DNA: TGTGCCAGCTCACCACCGGGACAGGGGGCCTATGGCTACACCTTC

clone size: -
V gene: TRBV19
D gene: TRBD1
J gene: TRBJ1-1
CDR3 protein: CAISAGDRVVNTEAFF
CDR3 DNA: TGTGCCATCTCAGCCGGGGACAGGGTGGTGAACACTGAAGCTTTCTTT

clone size: -
V gene: TRBV2
D gene: -
J gene: TRBJ1-1
CDR3 protein: CASSSYVAAFF
CDR3 DNA: TGTGCCAGCAGCTCCTATGTTGCGGCTTTCTTT

clone size: -
V gene: TRBV7-9
D gene: TRBD2
J gene: TRBJ2-7
CDR3 protein: CASSLVAGVSEQYF
CDR3 DNA: TGTGCCAGCAGCTTAGTAGCGGGGGTCAGCGAGCAGTACTTC

clone size: -
V gene: TRBV5-1
D gene: -
J gene: TRBJ2-7
CDR3 protein: CASSRGTEEYEQYF
CDR3 DNA: TGCGCCAGCAGCCGGGGGACTGAGGAATACGAGCAGTACTTC

clone size: -
V gene: TRBV27
D gene: -
J gene: TRBJ2-1
CDR3 protein: CASSGTSPDEQFF
CDR3 DNA: TGTGCCAGCAGCGGGACTTCTCCCGATGAGCAGTTCTTC

clone size: -
V gene: TRBV28
D gene: TRBD2
J gene: TRBJ2-1
CDR3 protein: CASSEGLAGAFSYNEQFF
CDR3 DNA: TGTGCCAGCAGCGAGGGACTAGCGGGAGCTTTCTCCTACAATGAGCAGTTCTTC

clone size: -
V gene: TRBV21-1
D gene: -
J gene: TRBJ2-7
CDR3 protein: CASSKEGGLAGGKISYEQYF
CDR3 DNA: TGTGCCAGCAGCAAAGAAGGAGGACTAGCGGGAGGGAAGATATCCTACGAGCAGTACTTC

clone size: few
V gene: TRBV30
D gene: TRBD1
J gene: TRBJ1-1
CDR3 protein: CAQGPGTGMNTEAFF
CDR3 DNA: TGTGCACAAGGTCCCGGGACAGGAATGAACACTGAAGCTTTCTTT